This T cell receptor (beta chain) is from a study of blood T cell repertoires in COVID-19. Study as a whole: The United States, Italy and Spain supplied acute and convalescent COVID-19 samples. T cells, B-cell-depleted T cells, or PBMCs supplied cDNA or gDNA.

Per the study methods: Amplification from reference gene primers served as the basis for estimated nucleated cell counts. Data came from immunoSEQ multiplex PCR; TCRdb stores just in-frame clones and leaves some out. The D gene and trimming were derived from the DNA, and the V and J assignments and clone size from that table. Among 330,000 or so clones listed, roughly 87% were seen once. Germline V gene lookup returns CDR1 KGHSH and CDR2 LQKENI. The CDR3 contains 17 residues. The germline V and J ends were trimmed by 6 bases and 1 base, with 21 bases remaining between them. Patients in Seattle were enrolled during active infection, then followed longitudinally.

The J gene is TRBJ1-1, the V gene TRBV18; TRBD1 might be the D (6 bases). The clonotype comes from a man in his thirties or forties with COVID-19, enrolled during active disease. Sequenced material: peripheral blood. CDR3 coding DNA: TGTGCCAGCTCTCAAAGAACAGGGTTTTCGGCGAACACTGAAGCTTTCTTT. It is translated as CASSQRTGFSANTEAFF.